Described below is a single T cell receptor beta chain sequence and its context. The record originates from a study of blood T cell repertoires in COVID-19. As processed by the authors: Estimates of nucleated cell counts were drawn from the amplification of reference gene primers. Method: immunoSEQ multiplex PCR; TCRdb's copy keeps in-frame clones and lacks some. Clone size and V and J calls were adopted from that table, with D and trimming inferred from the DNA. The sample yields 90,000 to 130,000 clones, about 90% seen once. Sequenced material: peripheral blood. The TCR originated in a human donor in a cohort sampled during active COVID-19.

In DNA, the CDR3 is TGTGCCAGCAGTCCCGACAACTACGAGCAGTACTTC. Protein: CASSPDNYEQYF. This chain connects TRBV6-5 to TRBJ2-7, with no clear D. The germline CDR1 and CDR2 sequences are MNHEY and SVGAGI. The CDR3 has 12 residues. The V gene lost 5 bases and the J gene lost 3 bases, with 8 bases spanning the gap.